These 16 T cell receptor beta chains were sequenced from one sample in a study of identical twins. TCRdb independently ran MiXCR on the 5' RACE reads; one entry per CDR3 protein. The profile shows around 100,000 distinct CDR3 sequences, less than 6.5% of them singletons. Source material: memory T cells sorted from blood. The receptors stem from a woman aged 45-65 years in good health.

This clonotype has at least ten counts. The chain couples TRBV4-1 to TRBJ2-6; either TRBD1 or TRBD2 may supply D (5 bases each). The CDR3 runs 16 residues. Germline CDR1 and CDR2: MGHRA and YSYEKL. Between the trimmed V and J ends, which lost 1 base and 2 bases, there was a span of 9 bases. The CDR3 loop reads CASSQVGTAGANVLTF. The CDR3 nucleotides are TGCGCCAGCAGCCAAGTGGGGACCGCTGGGGCCAACGTCCTGACTTTC.

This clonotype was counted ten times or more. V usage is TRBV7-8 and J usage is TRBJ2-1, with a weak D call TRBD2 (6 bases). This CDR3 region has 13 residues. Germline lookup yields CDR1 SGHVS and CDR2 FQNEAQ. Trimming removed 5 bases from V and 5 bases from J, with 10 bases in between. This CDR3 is CASSRTKNNEQFF. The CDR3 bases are TGTGCCAGCAGCCGGACTAAAAACAATGAGCAGTTCTTC.

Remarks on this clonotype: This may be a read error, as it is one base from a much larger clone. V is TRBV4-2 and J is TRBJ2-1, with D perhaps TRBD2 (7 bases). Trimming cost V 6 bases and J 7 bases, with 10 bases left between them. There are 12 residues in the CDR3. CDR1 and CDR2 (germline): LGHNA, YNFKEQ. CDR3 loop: CASRRGGNEQFF. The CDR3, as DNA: TGTGCCAGCAGAAGGGGGGGGAATGAGCAGTTCTTC.

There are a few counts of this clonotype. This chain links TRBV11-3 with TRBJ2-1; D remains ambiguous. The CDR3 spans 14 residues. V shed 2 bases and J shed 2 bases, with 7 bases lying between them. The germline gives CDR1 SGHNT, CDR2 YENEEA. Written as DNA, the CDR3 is TGTGCCAGCAGCTTAAGTCTACCCTACAATGAGCAGTTCTTC. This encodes CASSLSLPYNEQFF.

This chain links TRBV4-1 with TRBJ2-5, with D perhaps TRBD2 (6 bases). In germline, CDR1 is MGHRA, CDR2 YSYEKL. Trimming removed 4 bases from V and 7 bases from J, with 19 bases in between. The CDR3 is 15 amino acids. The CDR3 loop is CASSPSAIHGWTQYF. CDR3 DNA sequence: TGCGCCAGCAGCCCTAGCGCTATCCATGGGTGGACCCAGTACTTC.

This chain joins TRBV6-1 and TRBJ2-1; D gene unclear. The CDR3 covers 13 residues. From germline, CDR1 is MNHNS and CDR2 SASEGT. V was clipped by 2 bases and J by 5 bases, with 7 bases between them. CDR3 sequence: CASSEKPNNEQFF. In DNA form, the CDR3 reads TGTGCCAGCAGTGAAAAACCAAACAATGAGCAGTTCTTC.

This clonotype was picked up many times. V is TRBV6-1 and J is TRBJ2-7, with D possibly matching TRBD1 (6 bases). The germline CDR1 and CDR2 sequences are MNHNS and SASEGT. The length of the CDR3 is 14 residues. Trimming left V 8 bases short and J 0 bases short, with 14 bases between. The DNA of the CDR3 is TGTGCCAGCCGAGGGGGTTCCCACTCCTACGAGCAGTACGTC. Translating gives CASRGGSHSYEQYV.

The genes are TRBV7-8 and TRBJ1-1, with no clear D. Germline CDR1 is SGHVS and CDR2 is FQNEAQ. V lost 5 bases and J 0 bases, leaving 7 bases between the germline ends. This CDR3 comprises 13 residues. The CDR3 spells CASSARLNTEAFF. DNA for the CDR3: TGTGCCAGCAGCGCCAGATTGAACACTGAAGCTTTCTTT.

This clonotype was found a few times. The CDR3 loop is CSARDDYRSGNTIYF. The DNA of the CDR3 is TGCAGTGCTAGAGATGACTACCGCTCTGGAAACACCATATATTTT. J is TRBJ1-3 and V is TRBV20-1; D not resolved. This CDR3 contains 15 residues. V gave up 0 bases and J gave up 0 bases, with 9 bases separating them. Per germline, CDR1 DFQATT and CDR2 SNEGSKA (reference sequence).

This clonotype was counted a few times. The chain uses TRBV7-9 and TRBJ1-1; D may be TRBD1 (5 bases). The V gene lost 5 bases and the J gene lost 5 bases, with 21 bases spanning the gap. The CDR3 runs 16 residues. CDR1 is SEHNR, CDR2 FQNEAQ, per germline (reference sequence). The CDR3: CASSPQGSRASTEAFF. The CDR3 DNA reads TGTGCCAGCAGCCCCCAGGGCTCTAGGGCTTCAACTGAAGCTTTCTTT.

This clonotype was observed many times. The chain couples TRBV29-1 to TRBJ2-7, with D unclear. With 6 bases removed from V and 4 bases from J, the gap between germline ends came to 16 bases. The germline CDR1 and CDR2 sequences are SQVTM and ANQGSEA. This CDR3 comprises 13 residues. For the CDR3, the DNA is TGCAGCGTCACTGACTCCGAACCTTACGAGCAGTACTTC. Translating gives CSVTDSEPYEQYF.

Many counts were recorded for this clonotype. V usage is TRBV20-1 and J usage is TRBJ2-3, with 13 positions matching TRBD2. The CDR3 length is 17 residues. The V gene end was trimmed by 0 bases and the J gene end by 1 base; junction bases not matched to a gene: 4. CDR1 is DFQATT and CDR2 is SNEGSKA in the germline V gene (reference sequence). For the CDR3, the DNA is TGCAGTGCTAGAGATCAGGGACTAGCGGGACGCACAGATACGCAGTATTTT. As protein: CSARDQGLAGRTDTQYF.

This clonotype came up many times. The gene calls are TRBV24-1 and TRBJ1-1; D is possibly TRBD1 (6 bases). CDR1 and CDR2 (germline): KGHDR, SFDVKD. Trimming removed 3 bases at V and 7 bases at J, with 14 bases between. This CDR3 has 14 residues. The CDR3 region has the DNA TGTGCCACCAGTGATGGGACAAGGACACATGAAGCTTTCTTT. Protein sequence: CATSDGTRTHEAFF.

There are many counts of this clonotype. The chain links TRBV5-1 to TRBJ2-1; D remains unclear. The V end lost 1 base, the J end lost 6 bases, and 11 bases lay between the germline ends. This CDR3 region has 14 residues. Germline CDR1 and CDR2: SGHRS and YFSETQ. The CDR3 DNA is TGCGCCAGCAGCTTGCAGTACGGAACCAATGAGCAGTTCTTC. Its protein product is CASSLQYGTNEQFF.

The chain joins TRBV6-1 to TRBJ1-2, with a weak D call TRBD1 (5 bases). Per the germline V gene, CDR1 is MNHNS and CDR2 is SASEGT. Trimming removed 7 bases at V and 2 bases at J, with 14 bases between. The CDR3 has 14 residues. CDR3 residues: CASTAAGRNYGYTF. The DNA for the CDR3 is TGTGCCAGCACGGCGGCAGGGCGGAACTATGGCTACACCTTC.

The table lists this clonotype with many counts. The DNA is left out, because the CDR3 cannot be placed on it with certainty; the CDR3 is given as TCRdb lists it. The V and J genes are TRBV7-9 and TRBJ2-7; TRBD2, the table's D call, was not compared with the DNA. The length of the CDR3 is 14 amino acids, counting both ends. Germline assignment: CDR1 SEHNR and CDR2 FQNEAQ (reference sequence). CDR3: CASSSSKGPTGQYF.